This T cell receptor (beta chain) is from a study of blood T cell repertoires in COVID-19. Study as a whole: T cells, B-cell-depleted T cells, or PBMCs provided the cDNA or gDNA that served as material.

Germline trimming cut 9 bases from V and 6 bases from J; bases unmatched to any gene: 9. CDR1 and CDR2 (germline): LGHDT, YNNKEL (reference sequence). The CDR3 sequence is 16 residues long. Produced via immunoSEQ multiplex PCR; TCRdb's table is partial and in-frame only. The sample shows roughly 250,000 clones, over 80% of them seen only once. The sample comprised PBMCs or T cells enriched from blood (not recorded which). The rearrangement uses TRBV3-1 (or the pseudogene TRBV3-2) and TRBJ2-2; 14 bases match TRBD2. The source of this sequence is a young woman who had recovered from COVID-19. CDR3 nucleotides: TGTGCCAGTGGGACTAGCGGGAGTAGGGCCGCCGGGGAGCTGTTTTTT. This codes for CASGTSGSRAAGELFF.